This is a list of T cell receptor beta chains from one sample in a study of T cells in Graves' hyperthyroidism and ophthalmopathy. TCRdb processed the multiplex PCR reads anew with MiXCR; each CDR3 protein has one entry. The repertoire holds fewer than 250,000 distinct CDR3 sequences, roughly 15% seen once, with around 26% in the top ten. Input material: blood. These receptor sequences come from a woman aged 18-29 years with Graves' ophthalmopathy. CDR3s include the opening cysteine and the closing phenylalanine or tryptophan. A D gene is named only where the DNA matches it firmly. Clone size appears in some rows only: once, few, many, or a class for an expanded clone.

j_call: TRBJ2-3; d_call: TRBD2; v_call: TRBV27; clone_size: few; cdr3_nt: TGTGCCAGCAGTTTACTAGCGGGAGCCCCAGCAGATACGCAGTATTTT; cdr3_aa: CASSLLAGAPADTQYF
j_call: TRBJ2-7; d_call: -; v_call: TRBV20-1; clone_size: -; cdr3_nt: TGCAGTGCTAGAGTGGGACACAACTACGAGCAGTACTTC; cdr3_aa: CSARVGHNYEQYF
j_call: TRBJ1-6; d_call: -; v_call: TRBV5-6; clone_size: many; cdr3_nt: TGTGCCAGCGCCGCCGGGGTACATAATTCACCCCTCCACTTT; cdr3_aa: CASAAGVHNSPLHF
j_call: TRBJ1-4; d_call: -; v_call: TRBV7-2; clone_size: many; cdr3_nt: TGTGCCAGCAGCTTAGAAGGCGCAGGCGGATACCCTGAAAAACTGTTTTTT; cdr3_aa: CASSLEGAGGYPEKLFF
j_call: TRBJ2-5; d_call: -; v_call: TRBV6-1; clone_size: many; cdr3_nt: TGTGCCAGCAGTGAATTAGAGGCAGGGTCGGTAAAGACCCAGTACTTC; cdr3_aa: CASSELEAGSVKTQYF
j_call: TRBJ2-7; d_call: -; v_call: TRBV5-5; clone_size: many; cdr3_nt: TGTGCCAGCAGCTTGTCGGGTCCCTACGAGCAGTACTTC; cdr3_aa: CASSLSGPYEQYF
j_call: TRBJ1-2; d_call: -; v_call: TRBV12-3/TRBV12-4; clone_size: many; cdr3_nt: TGTGCCAGCAGTTCGGGCAGAGTGGGAGGCTACACCTTC; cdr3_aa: CASSSGRVGGYTF
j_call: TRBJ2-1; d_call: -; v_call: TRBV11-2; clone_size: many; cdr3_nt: TGTGCCAGCAGGCTCACGAGCAGGGTCTACAATGAGCAGTTCTTC; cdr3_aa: CASRLTSRVYNEQFF
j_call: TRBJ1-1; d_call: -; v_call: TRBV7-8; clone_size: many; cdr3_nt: TGTGCCAGCAGCCCCCGAGGGGGGAGGGTGTTCGCTTTCTTT; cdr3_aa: CASSPRGGRVFAFF
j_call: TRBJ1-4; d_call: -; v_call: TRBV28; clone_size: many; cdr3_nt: TGTGCCAGCAGTCAGACAGATGAAAAACTGTTTTTT; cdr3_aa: CASSQTDEKLFF